These T cell receptor beta chains were read from a single sample in a study of T cells expressing NK-cell markers. TCRdb re-called the 5' RACE reads and catalogs CDR3 proteins one per entry, DNA excluded. This table lists over 100,000 distinct CDR3 sequences. Sequenced input: blood T cells: a sorted CD56 or NKG2C T cell subset, CD4+ or CD8+ T cells, or bulk PBMC T cells (not recorded which). The receptors stem from a woman between 18 and 69 years old in good health. CDR3s include the opening cysteine and the closing phenylalanine or tryptophan. Size tells how often a clone was seen (once, few, many) or the class of an expanded clone, and some rows leave it out.

>TRBV27|TRBJ2-5|.
CASSLAGLGQETQYF
>TRBV7-9|TRBJ2-5|.
CASSLGARQDETQYF
>TRBV20-1|TRBJ1-1|.
CSAREEVRGESTEAFF
>TRBV6-1|TRBJ1-4|.
CASSSGQDNEKLFF
>TRBV11-2|TRBJ2-2|.
CASSPRLAGGLGTGELFF
>TRBV5-5|TRBJ1-1|.
CASSLAAVGTEAFF
>TRBV20-1|TRBJ2-1|.
CSARGAGGSLSYNEQFF
>TRBV7-6|TRBJ2-1|.
CASSSFTGAREQFF
>TRBV12-3/TRBV12-4|TRBJ2-3|.
CASSSPATATDTQYF
>TRBV6-5|TRBJ1-5|.
CASSYGQDSNQPQHF
>TRBV7-2|TRBJ2-5|.
CASSTIGQETQYF
>TRBV12-3/TRBV12-4|TRBJ2-3|.
CASSREGGSPDTQYF
>TRBV27|TRBJ2-7|.
CASSSGLAGGREQYF
>TRBV7-8|TRBJ2-4|large
CASSLGLAGPSFGKNIQYF
>TRBV6-5|TRBJ2-2|.
CASSYGYDTGELFF
>TRBV3-1|TRBJ2-3|.
CASSHEEGGADTQYF
>TRBV15|TRBJ2-7|.
CATSTGGAVSYEQYF
>TRBV10-3|TRBJ2-4|.
CAISEEGITKNIQYF
>TRBV12-3/TRBV12-4|TRBJ1-4|.
CASSPVGHENEKLFF
>TRBV20-1|TRBJ1-3|.
CAKGSHSKGNTIYF
>TRBV4-3|TRBJ2-3|.
CASSLGQGWADTQYF
>TRBV6-1|TRBJ1-2|.
CASREPRGGYGYTF